The T cell receptor (beta chain) under discussion was sequenced for a study of shared clonotypes between healthy human individuals (dated by TCRdb to 2020 to 2022). Context from the whole study: A couple of women and a few men aged 18 to 49 years were included in the cohort. For each donor, three plates each were used for CD4 naive and CD4 memory, two plates were used for CD8 naive, and one plate was used for CD8 memory. To increase sequencing depth and limit assay-specific biases, TCR repertoire library preparation and sequencing were carried out by different laboratories using diverse techniques. The study deeply sequenced blood TCR repertoires of five healthy adults to estimate repertoire size and the extent of clonotype sharing between individuals. Each donor's leukapheresis produced roughly between roughly 0.85 and 9 billion PBMCs.

To note about this clone: No antigen is known for it. Nothing much larger sits one base from this clone, and base qualities are not available.

Overall results and qualifications from the work: Even with the large sequencing depth, rarefaction of the sorted-subset datasets indicated that sequencing was incomplete. Sampling was restricted to blood, and TCR repertoires in tissues likely differ from the TCR repertoires found in blood. Sharing across a few donors was observed for 4.5% to 6.5% of naive CD4, 3% to 3.5% of naive CD8, over 2% of memory CD4, and about 0.38% of memory CD8 clonotypes. Based on pairwise subsampling, the degree of clonotype sharing among donors was expected to be affected by sequencing depth. Higher generation probabilities were observed for clonotypes shared by all four sorted-subset donors than for non-shared clonotypes. Estimated clonotype richness was generally larger for naive than for memory subsets. The genetic and exposure-history diversity represented was limited by the small number of donors.

The germline V gene sets CDR1 to SGHDT and CDR2 to YYEEEE. Reading from cysteine to phenylalanine, the CDR3 counts 15 amino acids. CDR3 DNA only is kept here, 45 bases in frame from base 1. The junction shows trimming of 0 bases on V and 1 base on J, plus 10 bases between the germline ends. TCR CDR3 regions were amplified from genomic DNA by multiplex PCR using the deep immunoSEQ assay. Extracted genomic DNA from each cell subset was spread evenly across all wells of several immunoSEQ 96-well plates, with each plate serving as a replicate. For sorted subsets, around 200 ng genomic DNA, equal to 30,000 or so T cell genomes, was loaded into each replicate PCR. Purified libraries were quantified with a Qubit 3.0 fluorometer, sized on a Bioanalyzer 2100, and re-quantified with the KAPA Library Quantification kit. Every immunoSEQ 96-well plate was sequenced on a dedicated single-read 150-cycle Illumina NextSeq 550 flow cell. The paper's processing steps were these. Because the immunoSEQ output held only junctional sequences and lacked quality scores, the filtering could not match the filtering applied to full-length reads. Sequences were annotated with PyIR, a Python wrapper for IgBLAST v1.9, using IMGT germline references to assign V/J genes and CDR3. Any read was removed if the V/J assignment was weak (E-value above 1e-6), the CDR3 was missing, or the read contained stop codons, out-of-frame junctions, or ambiguous translated residues. V3J clonotypes were defined by identical inferred V gene, J gene, and CDR3 amino acid sequence. Percentage overlap between repertoires was calculated by dividing the number of shared unique clonotypes by the size of the smaller repertoire. Richness of each repertoire was evaluated using RTK rarefaction, the Chao1 estimator, and Recon v2.1 estimates of unobserved clonotypes. OLGA was used to compute generation probabilities for all TCRbeta clonotypes that the gDNA method yielded from a handful of donors. Drawn from immuneACCESS, this table holds only the in-frame rearrangements with V and J called that TCRdb kept. Clones are partly lost; checked studies trace under half to an unresolved V gene and leave the rest unexplained. That table is the source of V, J and clone size, and D and trimming were worked out from the DNA. The sample data list under 1 million clones, and around 96% of these were observed just once. About 0.25% of the sample is in the top ten clones.

CD8 naive samples consisted of CD45RO-negative cells that were positively selected for CCR7, yielding a CD45RA+CCR7+ population without TemRA cells. Healthy HIV-negative adults with no recently reported acute infections or vaccinations were included as donors. Only Caucasian adults living in Nashville, Tennessee, USA were represented among the donors. Blood was obtained by leukapheresis, after which PBMCs were separated by Ficoll-Histopaque density gradient centrifugation and cryopreserved in liquid nitrogen vapor phase. Analytical flow cytometry was used to check the purity and quantity of each magnetically sorted T cell population. Each sorted fraction had its genomic DNA isolated and then quantified by UV absorbance on a Nanodrop 2000c.

The sample was naive CD8+ T cells sorted from blood. According to the study, the label for this sample's cell subset or site signals: CD45RA+CCR7+. Rearrangement joined TRBV5-6 to TRBJ1-1; the D gene assignment is ambiguous. The source of this sequence is a man under 40 in good health. The DNA is TGTGCCAGCAGCTTGGTAGGCCAAACGAACACTGAAGCTTTCTTT. This is translated as CASSLVGQTNTEAFF. With all but the CDR3 taken from the reference TRBV5-6 and TRBJ1-1 genes, the full variable domain is: DAGVTQSPTHLIKTRGQQVTLRCSPKSGHDTVSWYQQALGQGPQFIFQYYEEEERQRGNFPDRFSGHQFPNYSSELNVNALLLGDSALYLCASSLVGQTNTEAFFGQGTRLTVV.